This T cell receptor beta chain was identified in a study of blood T cell repertoires in COVID-19. The CDR3 spans 15 residues. The ends lost 4 bases at V and 4 bases at J; junction bases unmatched: 5. Germline-derived CDR1 and CDR2 are MGHRA and YSYEKL. The authors' processing: Reference gene primer amplification in the assay estimated nucleated cell counts. Measured with immunoSEQ multiplex PCR; TCRdb has only the in-frame clones, and not every one. V, J and clone size are those of that table, while D and trimming were read from the DNA. The table has 100,000 to 130,000 clones, around 90% seen once. Sequencing used peripheral blood. This clonotype originated in a man between 35 and 55 years old with active or convalescent COVID-19. The chain carries TRBV4-1 and TRBJ2-1, with 9 nucleotides matching TRBD1. The CDR3 spells CASSLGQGLYNEQFF. The CDR3 DNA is TGCGCCAGCAGCCTGGGACAGGGACTTTACAATGAGCAGTTCTTC.